Listed below are T cell receptor beta chains from one sample, sequenced in a study of T cells after posttransplantation cyclophosphamide. Produced via immunoSEQ multiplex PCR; TCRdb's table is partial and in-frame only. In total the sample includes about 24,000 clones, none of them seen once. The sample comprised PBMCs. The receptor set was obtained from a woman aged 60 to 75 in good health, CMV-negative, and a related stem cell transplant donor. Each CDR3 is given with its conserved first and last residue. A D gene is named only where the DNA matches it firmly. The listing skips clone size in some rows; elsewhere it reads once, few, many or a size class.

abundance: many; v_gene: TRBV7-9; j_gene: TRBJ2-2; d_gene: -; CDR3nt: TGTGCCAGCAGCTTAGATGCGTACACCGGGGAGCTGTTTTTT; CDR3aa: CASSLDAYTGELFF
abundance: few; v_gene: TRBV5-1; j_gene: TRBJ2-1; d_gene: TRBD2; CDR3nt: TGCGCCAGCAGCTCCGGACTAGCGGGAGGGCCTAGCTCCTACAATGAGCAGTTCTTC; CDR3aa: CASSSGLAGGPSSYNEQFF
abundance: many; v_gene: TRBV5-6; j_gene: TRBJ2-5; d_gene: -; CDR3nt: TGTGCCAGCAACATCCGACAGTTGGGAGGAGAGACCCAGTACTTC; CDR3aa: CASNIRQLGGETQYF
abundance: many; v_gene: TRBV29-1; j_gene: TRBJ1-3; d_gene: TRBD1; CDR3nt: TGCAGCGTGATTCAGGGGGCTGGAAACACCATATATTTT; CDR3aa: CSVIQGAGNTIYF
abundance: few; v_gene: TRBV9; j_gene: TRBJ2-1; d_gene: -; CDR3nt: TGTGCCAGCAGCAAAGAGCTGGGCGATGAGCAGTTCTTC; CDR3aa: CASSKELGDEQFF
abundance: -; v_gene: TRBV19; j_gene: TRBJ2-1; d_gene: TRBD2; CDR3nt: TGTGCCAGTAGCCTGACTAGCGGGCTTTACAATGAGCAGTTCTTC; CDR3aa: CASSLTSGLYNEQFF
abundance: many; v_gene: TRBV2; j_gene: TRBJ1-1; d_gene: -; CDR3nt: TGTGCCAGCAAACAGGGGAACACTGAAGCTTTCTTT; CDR3aa: CASKQGNTEAFF
abundance: many; v_gene: TRBV5-1; j_gene: TRBJ1-1; d_gene: -; CDR3nt: TGCGCCAGCGCCCTGGCCGGGATGGGGGCTGGGACTGAAGCTTTCTTT; CDR3aa: CASALAGMGAGTEAFF
abundance: -; v_gene: TRBV7-8; j_gene: TRBJ1-2; d_gene: -; CDR3nt: TGTGCCAGCAGCTTTCCCGGGGGAGGCTACACCTTC; CDR3aa: CASSFPGGGYTF
abundance: many; v_gene: TRBV7-6; j_gene: TRBJ1-3; d_gene: -; CDR3nt: TGTGCCAGCAGCTCAAGGACAGTCTCTGGAAACACCATATATTTT; CDR3aa: CASSSRTVSGNTIYF
abundance: many; v_gene: TRBV11-3; j_gene: TRBJ2-2; d_gene: -; CDR3nt: TGTGCCAGCAGCTCCCGTGACACCGGGGAGCTGTTTTTT; CDR3aa: CASSSRDTGELFF
abundance: many; v_gene: TRBV5-4; j_gene: TRBJ2-5; d_gene: TRBD1; CDR3nt: TGTGCCAGCAGCGTGACAGGGGGATTTCGAGAGACCCAGTACTTC; CDR3aa: CASSVTGGFRETQYF
abundance: many; v_gene: TRBV18; j_gene: TRBJ1-1; d_gene: TRBD1; CDR3nt: TGTGCCAGCTCACCGATTCCCCAGGGGGCGAACACTGAAGCTTTCTTT; CDR3aa: CASSPIPQGANTEAFF
abundance: few; v_gene: TRBV5-1; j_gene: TRBJ2-5; d_gene: TRBD1; CDR3nt: TGCGCCAGCAGCTTGGGGGACAGGCTACAAGAGACCCAGTACTTC; CDR3aa: CASSLGDRLQETQYF
abundance: many; v_gene: TRBV2; j_gene: TRBJ1-6; d_gene: TRBD1; CDR3nt: TGTGCCAGCAGTGAAGGGGACAGGGATTCACCCCTCCACTTT; CDR3aa: CASSEGDRDSPLHF